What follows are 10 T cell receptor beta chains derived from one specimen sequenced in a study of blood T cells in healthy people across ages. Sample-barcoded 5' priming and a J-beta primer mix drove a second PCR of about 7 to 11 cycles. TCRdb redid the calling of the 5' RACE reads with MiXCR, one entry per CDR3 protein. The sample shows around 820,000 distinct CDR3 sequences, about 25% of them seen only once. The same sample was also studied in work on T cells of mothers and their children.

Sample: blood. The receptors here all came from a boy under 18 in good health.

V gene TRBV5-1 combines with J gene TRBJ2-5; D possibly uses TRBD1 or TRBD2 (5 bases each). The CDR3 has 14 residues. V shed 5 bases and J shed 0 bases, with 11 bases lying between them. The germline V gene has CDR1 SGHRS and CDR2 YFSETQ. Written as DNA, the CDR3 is TGCGCCAGCAGGGGGACCCAGTACCAAGAGACCCAGTACTTC. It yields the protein CASRGTQYQETQYF.

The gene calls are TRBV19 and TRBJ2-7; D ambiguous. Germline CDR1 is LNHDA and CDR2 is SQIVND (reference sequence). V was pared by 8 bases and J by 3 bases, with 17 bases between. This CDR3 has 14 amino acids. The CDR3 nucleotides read TGTGCCAGTTCATTGGGCAGGTCGAACTACGAGCAGTACTTC. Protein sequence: CASSLGRSNYEQYF.

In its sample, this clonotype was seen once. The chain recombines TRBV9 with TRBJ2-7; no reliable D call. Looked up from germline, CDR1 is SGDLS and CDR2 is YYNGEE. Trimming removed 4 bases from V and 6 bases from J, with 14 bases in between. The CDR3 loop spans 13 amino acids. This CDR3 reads CASSPATSSEQYF. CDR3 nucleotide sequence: TGTGCCAGCAGCCCTGCGACAAGTTCCGAGCAGTACTTC.

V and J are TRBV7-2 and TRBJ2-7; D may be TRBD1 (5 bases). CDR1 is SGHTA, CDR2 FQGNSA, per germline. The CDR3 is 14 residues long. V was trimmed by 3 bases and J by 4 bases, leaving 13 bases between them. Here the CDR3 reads CASSLSSGLYEQYF. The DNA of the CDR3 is TGTGCCAGCAGCTTGTCTTCAGGGCTGTACGAGCAGTACTTC.

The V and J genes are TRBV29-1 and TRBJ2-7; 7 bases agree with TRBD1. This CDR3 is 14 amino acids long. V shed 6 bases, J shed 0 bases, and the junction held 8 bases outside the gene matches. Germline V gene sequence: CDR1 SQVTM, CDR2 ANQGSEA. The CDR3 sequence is CSVANDRDSYEQYF. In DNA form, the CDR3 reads TGCAGCGTGGCCAACGACAGGGACTCCTACGAGCAGTACTTC.

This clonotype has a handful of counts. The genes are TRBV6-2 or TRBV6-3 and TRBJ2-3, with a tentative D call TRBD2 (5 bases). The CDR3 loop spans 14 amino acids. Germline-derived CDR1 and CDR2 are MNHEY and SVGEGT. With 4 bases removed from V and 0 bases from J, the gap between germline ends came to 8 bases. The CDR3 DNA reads TGTGCCAGCAGTTCAGGACTCAGCACAGATACGCAGTATTTT. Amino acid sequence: CASSSGLSTDTQYF.

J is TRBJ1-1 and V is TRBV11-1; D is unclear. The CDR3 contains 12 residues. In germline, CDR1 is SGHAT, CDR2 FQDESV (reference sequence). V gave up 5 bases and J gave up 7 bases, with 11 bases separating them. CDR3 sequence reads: CASSLLGGEAFF. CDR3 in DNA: TGTGCCAGCAGCCTTTTGGGCGGTGAAGCTTTCTTT.

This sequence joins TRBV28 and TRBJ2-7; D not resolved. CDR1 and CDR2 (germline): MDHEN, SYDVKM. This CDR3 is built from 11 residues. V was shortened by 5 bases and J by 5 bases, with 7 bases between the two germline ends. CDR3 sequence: CASSTVHEQYF. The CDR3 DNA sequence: TGTGCCAGCAGTACAGTCCACGAGCAGTACTTC.

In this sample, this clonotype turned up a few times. CDR3 nucleotide sequence: TGTGCCAGCAGCCCTGGGACATTGGTGGGGGAGACCCAGTACTTC. Translated, it gives CASSPGTLVGETQYF. The chain uses TRBV9 and TRBJ2-5; D is possibly TRBD1 (6 bases). Deletions cut 4 bases from V and 5 bases from J, with 18 bases between. Germline-derived CDR1 and CDR2 are SGDLS and YYNGEE. The CDR3 consists of 15 residues.

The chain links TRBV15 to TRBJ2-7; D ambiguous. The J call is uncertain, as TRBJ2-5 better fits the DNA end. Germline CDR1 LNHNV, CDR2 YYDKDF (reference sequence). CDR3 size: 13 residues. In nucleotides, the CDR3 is TGTGCCACCAGCAGAGATTATCTGGAGACCCAGTACTTC. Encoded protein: CATSRDYLETQYF.